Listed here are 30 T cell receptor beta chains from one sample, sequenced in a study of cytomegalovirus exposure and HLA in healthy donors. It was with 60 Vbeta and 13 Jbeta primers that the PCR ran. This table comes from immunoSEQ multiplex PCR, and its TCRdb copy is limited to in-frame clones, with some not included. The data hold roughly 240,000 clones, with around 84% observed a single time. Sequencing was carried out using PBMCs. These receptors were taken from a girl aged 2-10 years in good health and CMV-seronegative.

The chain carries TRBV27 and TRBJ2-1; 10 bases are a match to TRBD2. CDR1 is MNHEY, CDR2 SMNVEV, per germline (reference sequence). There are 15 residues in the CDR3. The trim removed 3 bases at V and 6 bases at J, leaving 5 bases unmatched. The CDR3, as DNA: TGTGCCAGCAGTTTCTTAGCGGGAGGACCCAATGAGCAGTTCTTC. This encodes CASSFLAGGPNEQFF.

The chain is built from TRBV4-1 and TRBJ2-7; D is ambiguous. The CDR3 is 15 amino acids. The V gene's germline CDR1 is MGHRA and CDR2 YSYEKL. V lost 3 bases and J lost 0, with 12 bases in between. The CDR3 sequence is CASSQVPLSSYEQYF. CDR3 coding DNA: TGCGCCAGCAGCCAGGTCCCCTTGAGCTCCTACGAGCAGTACTTC.

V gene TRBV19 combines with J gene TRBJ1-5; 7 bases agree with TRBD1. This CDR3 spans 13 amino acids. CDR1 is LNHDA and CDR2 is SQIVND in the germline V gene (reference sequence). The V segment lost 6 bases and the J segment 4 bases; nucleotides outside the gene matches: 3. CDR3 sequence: CASRTGRNQPQHF. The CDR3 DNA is TGTGCCAGTAGGACAGGGCGTAATCAGCCCCAGCATTTT.

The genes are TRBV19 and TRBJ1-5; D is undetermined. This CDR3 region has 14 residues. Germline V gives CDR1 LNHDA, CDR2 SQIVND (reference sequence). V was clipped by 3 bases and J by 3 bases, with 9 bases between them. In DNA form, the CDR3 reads TGTGCCAGTAGTATCCTCCAGTTCAATCAGCCCCAGCATTTT. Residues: CASSILQFNQPQHF.

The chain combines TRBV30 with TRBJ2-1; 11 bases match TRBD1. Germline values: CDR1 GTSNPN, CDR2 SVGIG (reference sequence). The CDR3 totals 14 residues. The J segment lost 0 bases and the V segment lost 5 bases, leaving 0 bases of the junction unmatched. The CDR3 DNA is TGTGCCTGGGGACAGGGGGCCTCCTACAATGAGCAGTTCTTC. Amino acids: CAWGQGASYNEQFF.

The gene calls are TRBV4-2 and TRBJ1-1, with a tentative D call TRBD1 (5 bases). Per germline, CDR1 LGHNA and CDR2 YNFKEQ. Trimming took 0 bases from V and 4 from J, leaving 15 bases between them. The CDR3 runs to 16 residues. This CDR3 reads CASSQDLGKGRTEAFF. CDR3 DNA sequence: TGTGCCAGCAGCCAAGATTTGGGAAAGGGGCGCACTGAAGCTTTCTTT.

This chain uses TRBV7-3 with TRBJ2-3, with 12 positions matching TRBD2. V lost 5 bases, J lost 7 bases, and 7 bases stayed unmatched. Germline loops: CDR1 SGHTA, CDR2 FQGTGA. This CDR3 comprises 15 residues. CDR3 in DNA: TGTGCCAGCAGCCCCCTAGCGGGGGGGCAGAATACGCAGTATTTT. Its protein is CASSPLAGGQNTQYF.

DNA for the CDR3: TGTGCCAGCAGCTTAACAGGGGCATCGAACACTGAAGCTTTCTTT. Protein sequence: CASSLTGASNTEAFF. The chain couples TRBV7-9 to TRBJ1-1; 7 bases are a match to TRBD1. The CDR3 consists of 15 residues. CDR1 and CDR2 (germline): SEHNR, FQNEAQ (reference sequence). V shed 2 bases and J 1 base; nucleotides not matched to a gene: 4.

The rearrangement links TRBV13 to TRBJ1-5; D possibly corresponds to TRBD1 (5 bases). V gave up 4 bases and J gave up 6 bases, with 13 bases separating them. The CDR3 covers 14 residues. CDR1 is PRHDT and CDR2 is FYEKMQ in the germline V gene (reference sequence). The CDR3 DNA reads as TGTGCCAGCAGCTCCGGTGGGGGGGGTCAGCCCCAGCATTTT. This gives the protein CASSSGGGGQPQHF.

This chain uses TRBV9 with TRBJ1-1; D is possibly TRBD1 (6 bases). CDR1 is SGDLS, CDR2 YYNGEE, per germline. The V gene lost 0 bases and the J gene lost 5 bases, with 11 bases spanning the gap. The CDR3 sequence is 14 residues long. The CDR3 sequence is CASSVGGGSTEAFF. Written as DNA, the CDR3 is TGTGCCAGCAGCGTAGGGGGGGGCTCTACTGAAGCTTTCTTT.

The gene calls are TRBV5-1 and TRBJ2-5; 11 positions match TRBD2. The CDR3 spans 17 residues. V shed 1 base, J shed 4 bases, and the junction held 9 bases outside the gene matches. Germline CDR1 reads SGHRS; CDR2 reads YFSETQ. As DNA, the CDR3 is TGCGCCAGCAGCTTGAGGGGCACTAGCGGGAGCCCAGAGACCCAGTACTTC. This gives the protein CASSLRGTSGSPETQYF.

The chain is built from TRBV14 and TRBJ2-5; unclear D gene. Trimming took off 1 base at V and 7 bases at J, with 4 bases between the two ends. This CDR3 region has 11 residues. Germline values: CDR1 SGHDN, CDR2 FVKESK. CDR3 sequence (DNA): TGTGCCAGCAGCCAAGCCGGGACCCAGTACTTC. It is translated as CASSQAGTQYF.

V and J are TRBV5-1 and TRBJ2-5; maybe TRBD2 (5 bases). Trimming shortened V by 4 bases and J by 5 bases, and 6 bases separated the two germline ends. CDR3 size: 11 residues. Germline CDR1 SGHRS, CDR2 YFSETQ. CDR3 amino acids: CASSRGETQYF. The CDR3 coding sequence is TGCGCCAGCAGCCGCGGGGAGACCCAGTACTTC.

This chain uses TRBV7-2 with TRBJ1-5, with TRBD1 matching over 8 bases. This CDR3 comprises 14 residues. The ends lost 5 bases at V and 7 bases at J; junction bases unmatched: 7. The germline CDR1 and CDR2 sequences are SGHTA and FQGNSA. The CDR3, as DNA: TGTGCCAGCAGCACCCGACAGGGGAGACAGCCCCAGCATTTT. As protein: CASSTRQGRQPQHF.

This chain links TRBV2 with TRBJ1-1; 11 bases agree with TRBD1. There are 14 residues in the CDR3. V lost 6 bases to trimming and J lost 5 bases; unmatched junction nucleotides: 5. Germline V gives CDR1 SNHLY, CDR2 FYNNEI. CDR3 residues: CASRGTGGETEAFF. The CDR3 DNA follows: TGTGCCAGCAGGGGGACAGGGGGAGAGACTGAAGCTTTCTTT.

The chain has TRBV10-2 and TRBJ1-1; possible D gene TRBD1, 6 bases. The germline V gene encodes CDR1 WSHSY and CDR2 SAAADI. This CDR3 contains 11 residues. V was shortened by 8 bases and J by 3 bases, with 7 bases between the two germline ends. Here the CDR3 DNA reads TGCGCCAGCCAGGGGCACACTGAAGCTTTCTTT. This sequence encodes CASQGHTEAFF.

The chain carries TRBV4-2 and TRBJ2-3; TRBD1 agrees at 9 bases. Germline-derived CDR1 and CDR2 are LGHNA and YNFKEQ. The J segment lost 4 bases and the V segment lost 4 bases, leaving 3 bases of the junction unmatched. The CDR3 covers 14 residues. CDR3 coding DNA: TGTGCCAGCAGCCTCGGGACAGGGTCAGATACGCAGTATTTT. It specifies CASSLGTGSDTQYF.

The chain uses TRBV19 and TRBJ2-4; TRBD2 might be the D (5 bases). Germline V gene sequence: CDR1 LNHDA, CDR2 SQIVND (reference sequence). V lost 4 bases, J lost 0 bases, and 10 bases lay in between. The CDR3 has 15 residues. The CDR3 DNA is TGTGCCAGTAGTAGGGAGCGACTAGCCAAAAACATTCAGTACTTC. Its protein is CASSRERLAKNIQYF.

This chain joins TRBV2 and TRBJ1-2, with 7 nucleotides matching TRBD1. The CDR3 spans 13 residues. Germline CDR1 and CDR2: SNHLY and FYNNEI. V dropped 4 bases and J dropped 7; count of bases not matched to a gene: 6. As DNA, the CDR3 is TGTGCCAGCAGTGGTAGGGGGCTGCGTGGCTACACCTTC. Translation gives CASSGRGLRGYTF.

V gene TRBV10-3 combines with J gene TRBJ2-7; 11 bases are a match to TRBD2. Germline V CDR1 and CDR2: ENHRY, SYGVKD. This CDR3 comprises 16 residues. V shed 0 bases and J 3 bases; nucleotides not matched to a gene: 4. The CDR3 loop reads CAISESLAGGLYEQYF. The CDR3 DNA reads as TGTGCCATCAGTGAGTCATTAGCGGGAGGGCTCTACGAGCAGTACTTC.

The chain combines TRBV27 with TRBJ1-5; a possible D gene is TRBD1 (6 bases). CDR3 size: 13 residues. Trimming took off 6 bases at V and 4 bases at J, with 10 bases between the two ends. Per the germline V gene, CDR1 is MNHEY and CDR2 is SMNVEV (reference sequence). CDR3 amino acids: CASSIQGNQPQHF. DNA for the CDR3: TGTGCCAGCAGCATCCAGGGGAATCAGCCCCAGCATTTT.

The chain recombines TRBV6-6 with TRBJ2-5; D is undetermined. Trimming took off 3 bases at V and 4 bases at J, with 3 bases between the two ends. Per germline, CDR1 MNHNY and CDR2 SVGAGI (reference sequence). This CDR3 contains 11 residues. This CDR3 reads CASSYIETQYF. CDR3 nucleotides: TGTGCCAGCAGTTATATAGAGACCCAGTACTTC.

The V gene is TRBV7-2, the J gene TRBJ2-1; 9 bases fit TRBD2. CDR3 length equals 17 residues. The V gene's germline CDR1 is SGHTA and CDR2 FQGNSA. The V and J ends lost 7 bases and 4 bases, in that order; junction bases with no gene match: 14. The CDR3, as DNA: TGTGCCAGCACGCTAACCTCCAACCTAGCGGGGTACAATGAGCAGTTCTTC. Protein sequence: CASTLTSNLAGYNEQFF.

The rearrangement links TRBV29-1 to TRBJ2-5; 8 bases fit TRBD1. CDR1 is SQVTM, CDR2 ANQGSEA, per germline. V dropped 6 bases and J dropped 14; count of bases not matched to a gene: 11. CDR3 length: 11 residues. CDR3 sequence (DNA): TGCAGCGTGAGGGACAGGATGAGAAACTACTTC. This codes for CSVRDRMRNYF.

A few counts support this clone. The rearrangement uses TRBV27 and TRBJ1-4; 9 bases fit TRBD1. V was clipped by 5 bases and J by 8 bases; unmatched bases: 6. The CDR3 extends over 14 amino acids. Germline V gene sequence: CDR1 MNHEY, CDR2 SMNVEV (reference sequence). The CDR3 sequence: CASSTLGQGEKLFF. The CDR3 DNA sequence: TGTGCCAGCAGTACCCTCGGACAGGGGGAAAAACTGTTTTTT.

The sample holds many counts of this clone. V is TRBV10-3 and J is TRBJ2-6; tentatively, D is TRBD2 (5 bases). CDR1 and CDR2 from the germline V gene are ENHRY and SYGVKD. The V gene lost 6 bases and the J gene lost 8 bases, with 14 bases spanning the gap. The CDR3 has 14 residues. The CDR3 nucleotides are TGTGCCATCAGAAGGGAAGAGGGCCCCAACGTCCTGACTTTC. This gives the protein CAIRREEGPNVLTF.

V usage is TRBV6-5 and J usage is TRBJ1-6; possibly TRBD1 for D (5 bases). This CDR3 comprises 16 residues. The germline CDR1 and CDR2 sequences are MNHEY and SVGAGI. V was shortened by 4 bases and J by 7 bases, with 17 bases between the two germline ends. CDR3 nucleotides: TGTGCCAGCAGTTCTGTGAAGCTCGGGGGGAATTCACCCCTCCACTTT. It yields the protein CASSSVKLGGNSPLHF.

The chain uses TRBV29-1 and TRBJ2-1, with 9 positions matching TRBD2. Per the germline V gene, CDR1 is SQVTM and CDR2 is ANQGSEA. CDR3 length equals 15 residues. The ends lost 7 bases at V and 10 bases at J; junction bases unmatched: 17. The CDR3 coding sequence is TGCAGCGGCCAACTCCGGAGCGGGAGGCACCCCGAGCAGTTCTTC. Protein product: CSGQLRSGRHPEQFF.

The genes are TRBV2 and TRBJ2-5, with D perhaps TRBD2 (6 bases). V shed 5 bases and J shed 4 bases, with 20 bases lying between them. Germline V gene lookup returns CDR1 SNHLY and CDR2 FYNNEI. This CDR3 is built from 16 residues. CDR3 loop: CASSPPREKRVETQYF. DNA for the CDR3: TGTGCCAGCAGTCCGCCCCGGGAGAAAAGGGTAGAGACCCAGTACTTC.

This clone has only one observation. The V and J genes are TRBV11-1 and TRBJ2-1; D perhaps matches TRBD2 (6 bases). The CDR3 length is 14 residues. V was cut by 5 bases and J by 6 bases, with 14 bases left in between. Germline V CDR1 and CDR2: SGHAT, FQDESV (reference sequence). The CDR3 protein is CASSLAGPRNEQFF. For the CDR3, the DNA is TGTGCCAGCAGCCTGGCGGGGCCTCGCAATGAGCAGTTCTTC.